A single sample is the source of the 20 T cell receptor beta chains below, sequenced in a study of brain T cells in children with intractable seizures. This table comes from immunoSEQ multiplex PCR, and its TCRdb copy is limited to in-frame clones, with some not included. Among under 150,000 clones listed, 90% to 95% were seen once. Here the sequenced sample was peripheral blood, taken at surgery. The receptors here all came from a boy in the first two years of life with hemimegalencephaly and intractable seizures.

The chain links TRBV5-1 to TRBJ2-1, with 7 bases fitting TRBD2. J lost 5 bases, V lost 0 bases, and 8 bases had no gene match. The germline CDR1 and CDR2 sequences are SGHRS and YFSETQ. The length of the CDR3 is 16 residues. The CDR3 coding sequence is TGCGCCAGCAGCTTGGTGCGGGAGAGCGGGAACAATGAGCAGTTCTTC. As protein: CASSLVRESGNNEQFF. Full variable domain (rest looked up from reference TRBV5-1 and TRBJ2-1): KAGVTQTPRYLIKTRGQQVTLSCSPISGHRSVSWYQQTPGQGLQFLFEYFSETQRNKGNFPGRFSGRQFSNSRSEMNVSTLELGDSALYLCASSLVRESGNNEQFFGPGTRLTVL.

This clone was seen once. The chain links TRBV27 to TRBJ2-7, with D tentatively TRBD2 (5 bases). The CDR3 is 13 residues long. The germline V and J ends were trimmed by 6 bases and 1 base, with 10 bases remaining between them. The germline V gene has CDR1 MNHEY and CDR2 SMNVEV (reference sequence). The CDR3 DNA is TGTGCCAGCAGCTTTAGGGAGTCCTACGAGCAGTACTTC. Amino acids: CASSFRESYEQYF.

About this clone: One end of the junction fails to match germline, which may point to a read error. The chain is built from TRBV3-1 (or the pseudogene TRBV3-2) and TRBJ2-7, with 13 bases fitting TRBD2. This CDR3 spans 16 amino acids. Germline CDR1 reads LGHDT; CDR2 reads YNNKEL (reference sequence). The CDR3 spells CVSSVQTSGRSHEQYF. CDR3 sequence (DNA): TGTGTCAGCAGCGTACAGACTAGCGGGAGGTCCCACGAGCAGTACTTC.

The chain has TRBV27 and TRBJ2-2; D possibly uses TRBD1 or TRBD2 (5 bases each). V shed 5 bases and J shed 7 bases, with 20 bases lying between them. The germline gives CDR1 MNHEY, CDR2 SMNVEV (reference sequence). This CDR3 comprises 16 residues. CDR3 DNA sequence: TGTGCCAGCAGTCCCGGGACCCCATCCGGCGGCGGGGAGCTGTTTTTT. Its protein product is CASSPGTPSGGGELFF.

The V gene is TRBV5-5, the J gene TRBJ2-7, with 8 bases matching TRBD2. The CDR3 consists of 17 residues. With 0 bases clipped from V and 5 bases from J, the junction kept 13 bases outside the gene matches. Looked up from germline, CDR1 is SGHKS and CDR2 is YYEKEE (reference sequence). CDR3 sequence: CASSLVFRREGVNEQYF. In DNA, the CDR3 is TGTGCCAGCAGCTTGGTTTTCAGACGGGAGGGCGTCAACGAGCAGTACTTC.

The rearrangement joins TRBV7-2 to TRBJ1-5, with unresolved D. Germline V gives CDR1 SGHTA, CDR2 FQGNSA. The CDR3 runs to 14 residues. Trimming took 5 bases from V and 9 from J, leaving 17 bases between them. CDR3 residues: CASSPRSAVGPQHF. The DNA for the CDR3 is TGTGCCAGCAGCCCTAGGAGTGCCGTTGGGCCCCAGCATTTT. The entire variable domain, with the rest obtained from reference TRBV7-2 and TRBJ1-5, is as follows: GAGVSQSPSNKVTEKGKDVELRCDPISGHTALYWYRQSLGQGLEFLIYFQGNSAPDKSGLPSDRFSAERTGGSVSTLTIQRTQQEDSAVYLCASSPRSAVGPQHFGDGTRLSIL.

The chain carries TRBV7-2 and TRBJ1-6, with 7 positions matching TRBD1. The V segment lost 3 bases and the J segment 7 bases; nucleotides outside the gene matches: 3. This CDR3 has 14 residues. Per germline, CDR1 SGHTA and CDR2 FQGNSA. This CDR3 is CASSFLGQNSPLHF. In DNA, the CDR3 is TGTGCCAGCAGCTTTTTGGGACAGAATTCACCCCTCCACTTT.

J is TRBJ2-2 and V is TRBV5-1; 12 bases match TRBD2. The germline gives CDR1 SGHRS, CDR2 YFSETQ. CDR3 size: 16 residues. Trimming took 4 bases from V and 7 from J; bases not matched to a gene: 8. CDR3: CASSPGLAGAGGELFF. The CDR3 DNA sequence: TGCGCCAGCAGCCCGGGACTAGCGGGTGCCGGCGGGGAGCTGTTTTTT.

This clone qualifies as medium-sized. The chain joins TRBV12-3 or TRBV12-4 to TRBJ2-2; D is undetermined. With 5 bases removed from V and 1 base from J, the gap between germline ends came to 5 bases. This CDR3 spans 13 amino acids. CDR3 sequence (DNA): TGTGCCAGCAGTCACCTGAACACCGGGGAGCTGTTTTTT. It codes for CASSHLNTGELFF.

V and J are TRBV5-1 and TRBJ2-7; 11 bases agree with TRBD2. V gave up 4 bases and J gave up 3 bases; unmatched junction bases: 6. Germline lookup yields CDR1 SGHRS and CDR2 YFSETQ. The CDR3 contains 15 residues. The CDR3, as DNA: TGCGCCAGCAGCAAGGCCGGGACTAGCGGCTACGAGCAGTACTTC. Its translation: CASSKAGTSGYEQYF.

V and J are TRBV20-1 and TRBJ1-5; the match to TRBD1 covers 12 bases. Germline CDR1 and CDR2: DFQATT and SNEGSKA (reference sequence). The CDR3 runs 14 residues. The V and J ends lost 3 bases and 5 bases, in that order; junction bases with no gene match: 2. The CDR3 is CSASWDRGHQPQHF. CDR3 sequence (DNA): TGCAGTGCTAGTTGGGACAGGGGGCATCAGCCCCAGCATTTT.

The rearrangement links TRBV3-1 (or the pseudogene TRBV3-2) to TRBJ1-2, with 8 nucleotides matching TRBD1. This CDR3 has 16 residues. V trimming: 2 bases; J trimming: 3 bases; junction bases outside the gene matches: 8. Germline lookup yields CDR1 LGHDT and CDR2 YNNKEL (reference sequence). This CDR3 is CASSQHLQGADYGYTF. CDR3 DNA: TGTGCCAGCAGCCAACACCTCCAGGGGGCAGACTATGGCTACACCTTC.

The chain is built from TRBV20-1 and TRBJ2-1; D possibly corresponds to TRBD2 (5 bases). The germline V gene encodes CDR1 DFQATT and CDR2 SNEGSKA (reference sequence). V was pared by 3 bases and J by 0 bases, with 15 bases between. The CDR3 is 16 amino acids. The CDR3 spells CSASRLAASSYNEQFF. In nucleotides, the CDR3 is TGCAGTGCTAGTAGGCTAGCTGCAAGCTCCTACAATGAGCAGTTCTTC.

This clone was recorded only once. The V and J genes are TRBV7-2 and TRBJ1-1; D is uncertain. The CDR3 sequence is 12 residues long. Trimming cost V 5 bases and J 10 bases, with 14 bases left between them. Germline V gene data show CDR1 as SGHTA and CDR2 as FQGNSA. The CDR3 reads CASSRARYAAFF. Here the CDR3 DNA reads TGTGCCAGCAGCAGGGCGAGGTACGCAGCTTTCTTT.

The chain uses TRBV7-3 and TRBJ2-7; perhaps D is TRBD1 or TRBD2 (5 bases each). The V gene's germline CDR1 is SGHTA and CDR2 FQGTGA. The length of the CDR3 is 13 residues. V lost 2 bases and J lost 5, with 10 bases in between. CDR3 in DNA: TGTGCCAGCAGCTTACTTGGGGGAAACGAGCAGTACTTC. Protein sequence: CASSLLGGNEQYF.

The rearrangement joins TRBV11-3 to TRBJ2-2; perhaps TRBD2 as D (6 bases). V was clipped by 3 bases and J by 4 bases, with 15 bases between them. Germline loops: CDR1 SGHNT, CDR2 YENEEA. The CDR3 covers 16 residues. CDR3 region: CASSFFSGGGTGELFF. The DNA of the CDR3 is TGTGCCAGCAGCTTCTTTAGCGGTGGGGGCACCGGGGAGCTGTTTTTT.

The chain couples TRBV7-2 to TRBJ2-1; 12 bases fit TRBD2. The CDR3 has 16 residues. V lost 5 bases, J lost 7 bases, and 9 bases stayed unmatched. Germline V gene sequence: CDR1 SGHTA, CDR2 FQGNSA. Here the CDR3 DNA reads TGTGCCAGCAGCCAGAGACTAGCGGGAGTATCAAATGAGCAGTTCTTC. Amino acids: CASSQRLAGVSNEQFF.

This chain links TRBV5-1 with TRBJ2-7; TRBD2 matches at 11 bases. The ends lost 3 bases at V and 2 bases at J; junction bases unmatched: 4. The CDR3 is made up of 15 amino acids. CDR1 is SGHRS, CDR2 YFSETQ, per germline. In DNA, the CDR3 is TGCGCCAGCAGCTCGGGGACTAGCGGCGCCTACGAGCAGTACTTC. It specifies CASSSGTSGAYEQYF.

CDR3 in amino acids: CASSGVWGITLHAEQYF. The CDR3 DNA reads as TGTGCCAGCAGTGGGGTTTGGGGGATAACCCTTCATGCCGAGCAGTACTTC. The chain couples TRBV6-1 to TRBJ2-7, with D perhaps TRBD1 or TRBD2 (5 bases each). This CDR3 is 17 amino acids long. CDR1 MNHNS and CDR2 SASEGT come from the germline V gene. The V end was cut by 4 bases, the J end by 6 bases, with 25 bases between.

This chain connects TRBV25-1 to TRBJ1-2; D might be TRBD1 (6 bases). The length of the CDR3 is 18 residues. Germline CDR1 MGHDK, CDR2 SYGVNS. The V gene lost 4 bases and the J gene lost 3 bases, with 24 bases spanning the gap. As DNA, the CDR3 is TGTGCCAGCAGTGCATCCCGGGCTTGGGGGCTTTTGGACTATGGCTACACCTTC. Its translation: CASSASRAWGLLDYGYTF.